The clone carrying this T cell receptor beta chain was picked up one time. Trimming took 1 base from V and 5 from J, leaving 11 bases between them. Germline CDR1 reads LNHDA; CDR2 reads SQIVND (reference sequence). The CDR3 is 15 amino acids. This sample stems from a study of blood T cell repertoires in COVID-19. Study in general: COVID-19 samples, acute and convalescent, were from the United States, Italy and Spain. T cells, B-cell-depleted T cells, or PBMCs provided the cDNA or gDNA that served as material.

Here immunoSEQ multiplex PCR was the method, and the copy in TCRdb shows in-frame clones only, minus some. The repertoire holds just under 300,000 clones, about 87% seen once, with over 1% in the top ten. This TCR derives from a man between 65 and 85 years old with acute or convalescent COVID-19. The chain combines TRBV19 with TRBJ2-2; D unclear. Sequenced material: peripheral blood. CDR3 nucleotides: TGTGCCAGTAGTATAGGGCAGGTCGGAACCGGGGAGCTGTTTTTT. The encoded protein is CASSIGQVGTGELFF.